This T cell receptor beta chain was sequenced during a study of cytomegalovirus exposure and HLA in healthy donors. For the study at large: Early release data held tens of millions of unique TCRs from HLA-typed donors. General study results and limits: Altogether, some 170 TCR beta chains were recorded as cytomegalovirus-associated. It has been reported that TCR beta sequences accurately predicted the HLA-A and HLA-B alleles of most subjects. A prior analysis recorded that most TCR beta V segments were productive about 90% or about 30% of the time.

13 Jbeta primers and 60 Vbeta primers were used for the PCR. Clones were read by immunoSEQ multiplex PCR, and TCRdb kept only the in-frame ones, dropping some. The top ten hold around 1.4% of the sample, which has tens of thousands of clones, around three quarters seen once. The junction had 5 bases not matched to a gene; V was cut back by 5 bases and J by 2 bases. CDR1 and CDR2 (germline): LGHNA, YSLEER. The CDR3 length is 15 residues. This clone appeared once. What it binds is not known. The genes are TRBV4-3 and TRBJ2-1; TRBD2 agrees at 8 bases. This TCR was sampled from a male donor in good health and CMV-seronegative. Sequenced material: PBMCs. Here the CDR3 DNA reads TGCGCCAGCAGCGCCGGGAGGGGCACCTACAATGAGCAGTTCTTC. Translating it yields CASSAGRGTYNEQFF.